The clone carrying this T cell receptor beta chain has a single count. Its antigen is not known. Each individual donor underwent a draw of around 9.8 milliliters of peripheral blood. This sample is part of a study of blood T cells in healthy people across ages. A sample-barcoded 5' primer and a J-beta primer mix were used in a second PCR of roughly 7 to 11 cycles. With 12 random nucleotides, a template-switch adaptor tagged each individual cDNA molecule. TCRdb used MiXCR to reprocess the 5' RACE reads, holding one entry per CDR3 protein. Of hundreds of thousands of distinct CDR3 sequences in the sample, about 30% were seen once. Study outcomes and limitations: It was held that the diversity estimates obtained from one million T cells were underestimates. Age advanced and TCR beta diversity per million T cells fell, roughly linearly.

Trimming took off 3 bases at V and 4 bases at J, with 13 bases between the two ends. CDR1 is DFQATT, CDR2 SNEGSKA, per germline (reference sequence). This CDR3 has 14 residues. The specimen sequenced was blood. The sequence derives from a woman over 75 in good health. V is TRBV20-1 and J is TRBJ2-1; D unresolved. CDR3 residues: CSARDPRPYNEQFF. CDR3 coding DNA: TGCAGTGCTAGGGATCCCCGGCCGTACAATGAGCAGTTCTTC.